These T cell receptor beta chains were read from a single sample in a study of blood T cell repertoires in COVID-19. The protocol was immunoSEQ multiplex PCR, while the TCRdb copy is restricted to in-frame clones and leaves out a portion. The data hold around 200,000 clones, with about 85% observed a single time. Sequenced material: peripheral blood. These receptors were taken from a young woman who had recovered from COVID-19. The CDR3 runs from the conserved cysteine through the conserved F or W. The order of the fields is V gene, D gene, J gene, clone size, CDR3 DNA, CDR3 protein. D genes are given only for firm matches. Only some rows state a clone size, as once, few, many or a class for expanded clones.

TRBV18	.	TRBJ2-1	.	TGTGCCAGCTCACCTGAACTGGGGCTAAATGAGCAGTTCTTC	CASSPELGLNEQFF
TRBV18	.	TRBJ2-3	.	TGTGCCAGCTCACCGTCGAAGGGGGATACGCAGTATTTT	CASSPSKGDTQYF
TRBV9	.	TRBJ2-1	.	TGTGCCAGCAGCGGACTTGAGGCGTCCAATGAGCAGTTCTTC	CASSGLEASNEQFF
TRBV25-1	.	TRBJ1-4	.	TGTGCCAGCAGTGCGCACGAGAGTGAAAAACTGTTTTTT	CASSAHESEKLFF
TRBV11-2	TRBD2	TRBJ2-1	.	TGTGCCAGCAGCTTGGAGATGGGTACTAGCGGGATCTACAATGAGCAGTTCTTC	CASSLEMGTSGIYNEQFF
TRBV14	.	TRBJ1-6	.	TGTGCCAGCAGCCAAGAGGAGGGCGGCGTTAATTCACCCCTCCACTTT	CASSQEEGGVNSPLHF
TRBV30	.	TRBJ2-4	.	TGTGCCTGGACATTGGTGGAGTTCGGCAAAAACATTCAGTACTTC	CAWTLVEFGKNIQYF
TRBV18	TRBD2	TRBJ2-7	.	TGTGCCAGCTCACCGCCCGGGACTAGCGGATACGAGCAGTACTTC	CASSPPGTSGYEQYF
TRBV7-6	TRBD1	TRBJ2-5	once	TGTGCCAGCAGGATTGGGACAGCGTTTCAAGAGACCCAGTACTTC	CASRIGTAFQETQYF
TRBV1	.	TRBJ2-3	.	TGCACCAGCAGCCAAGATCCGCGGACTAGCGGATTACCTAGCACAGATACGCAGTATTTT	CTSSQDPRTSGLPSTDTQYF
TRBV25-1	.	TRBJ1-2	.	TGTGCCAGCAGTGAGAGGGGACAAGGCTATGGCTACACCTTC	CASSERGQGYGYTF
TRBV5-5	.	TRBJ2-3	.	TGTGCCAGCAGCTTCGGAGAAGATACGCAGTATTTT	CASSFGEDTQYF
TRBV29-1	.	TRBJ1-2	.	TGCAGCGTTTCTGACAGGATTGCTAACTATGGCTACACCTTC	CSVSDRIANYGYTF
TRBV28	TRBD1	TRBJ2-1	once	TGTGCCAGCAGTTTATGGGGACAGGGGGCCGATGAGCAGTTCTTC	CASSLWGQGADEQFF
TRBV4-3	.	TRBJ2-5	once	TGCGCCAGCAGCCAAGAGGCTAGCTGGGAGACCCAGTACTTC	CASSQEASWETQYF
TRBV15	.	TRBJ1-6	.	TGTGCCACTTCGGGAAGCTCCTATAATTCACCCCTCCACTTT	CATSGSSYNSPLHF
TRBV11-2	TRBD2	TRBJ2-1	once	TGTGCCAGCAGCTTAGGGACTAGCGGGAGCTCCTACAATGAGCAGTTCTTC	CASSLGTSGSSYNEQFF
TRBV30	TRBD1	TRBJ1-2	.	TGTGCCTGGAGCGGGACAGCCTATGGCTACACCTTC	CAWSGTAYGYTF
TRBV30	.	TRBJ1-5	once	TGTGCCTGGAGTGTGAAACAGTTAACCAATCAGCCCCAGCATTTT	CAWSVKQLTNQPQHF
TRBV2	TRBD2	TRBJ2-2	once	TGTGCCAGCACCGGGACTAGCGGGAACACCGGGGAGCTGTTTTTT	CASTGTSGNTGELFF
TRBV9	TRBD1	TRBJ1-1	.	TGTGCCAGCAGCCTTAACCCAGGGGGTGGGTTAGGGAACACTGAAGCTTTCTTT	CASSLNPGGGLGNTEAFF
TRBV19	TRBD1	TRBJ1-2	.	TGTGCCAGTAGTCTGGACAGGGGAAGGAGTAACTATGGCTACACCTTC	CASSLDRGRSNYGYTF
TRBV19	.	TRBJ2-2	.	TGTGCCAGTAGTGGGTACAGGGAGTGGAACACCGGGGAGCTGTTTTTT	CASSGYREWNTGELFF
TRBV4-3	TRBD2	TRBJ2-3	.	TGCGCCAGCTCCCTAACTAGCGGGAGTTCAGATACGCAGTATTTT	CASSLTSGSSDTQYF
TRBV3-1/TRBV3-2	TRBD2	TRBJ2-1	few	TGTGCCAGCAGCCAAGATCCAGTAGGAGCGGGAGTTTACGATGAGCAGTTCTTC	CASSQDPVGAGVYDEQFF
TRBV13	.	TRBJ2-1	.	TGTGCCAGCAGCTTTATGAATCGGGAAAGCTCCTACAATGAGCAGTTCTTC	CASSFMNRESSYNEQFF
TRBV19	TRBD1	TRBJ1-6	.	TGTGCCAGCCACGGGACAGAATATAATTCACCCCTCCACTTT	CASHGTEYNSPLHF
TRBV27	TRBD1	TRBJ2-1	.	TGTGCCAGCACAGGGGGATTCTACAATGAGCAGTTCTTC	CASTGGFYNEQFF
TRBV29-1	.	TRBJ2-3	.	TGCAGCGTTGTAGGGAGGTTGGTGGCAGATACGCAGTATTTT	CSVVGRLVADTQYF
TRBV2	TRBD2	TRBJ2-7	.	TGTGCCAGCAGTGAAGGGACTAGCCTGGAAGAGCAGTACTTC	CASSEGTSLEEQYF
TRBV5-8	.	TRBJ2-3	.	TGTGCCAGCAGGTCCCACAGGGATGTAAGGACAGATACGCAGTATTTT	CASRSHRDVRTDTQYF
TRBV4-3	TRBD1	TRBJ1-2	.	TGCGCCAGCAGCGAAGCCCCGGGACAGGGTAACTATGGCTACACCTTC	CASSEAPGQGNYGYTF
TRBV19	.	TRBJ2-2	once	TGTGCCAGTAGTATACGTGGGGGCCCGGGGGAGCTGTTTTTT	CASSIRGGPGELFF
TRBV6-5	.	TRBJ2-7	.	TGTGCCAGCAGTTACGTCGCAGGGTACGAGCAGTACTTC	CASSYVAGYEQYF
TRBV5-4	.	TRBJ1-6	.	TGTGCCAGTCGGGGGGGTGATTCACCCCTCCACTTT	CASRGGDSPLHF
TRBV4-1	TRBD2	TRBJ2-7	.	TGCGCCAGCAAGCCGGGGATCGGGACTACTTACGAGCAGTACTTC	CASKPGIGTTYEQYF
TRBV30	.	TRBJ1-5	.	TGTGCCTGGGCACGAGAAAACAATCAGCCCCAGCATTTT	CAWARENNQPQHF
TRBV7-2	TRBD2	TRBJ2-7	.	TGTGCCAGCAGCTTACAAACGGGGGGGTCCTACGAGCAGTACTTC	CASSLQTGGSYEQYF
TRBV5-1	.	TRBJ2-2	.	TGCGCCAGCAGCTTGGATTTGTACGGGGAGCTGTTTTTT	CASSLDLYGELFF
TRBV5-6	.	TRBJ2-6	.	TGTGCCAGCAGCTGGGGAGGCTCTGGGGCCAACGTCCTGACTTTC	CASSWGGSGANVLTF
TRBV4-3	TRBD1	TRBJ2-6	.	TGCGCCAGCAGCCAAGAAGGACAGGGGGTCTCTGGGGCCAACGTCCTGACTTTC	CASSQEGQGVSGANVLTF
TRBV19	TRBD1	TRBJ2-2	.	TGTGCCACCCTAGGGTATACAGGGGGATCTGGGACCGGGGAGCTGTTTTTT	CATLGYTGGSGTGELFF
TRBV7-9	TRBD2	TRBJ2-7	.	TGTGCCAGCCGCGGGGAGGGCGGCTACGAGCAGTACTTC	CASRGEGGYEQYF
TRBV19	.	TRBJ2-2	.	TGTGCCAGTAGTATATCGGGAGACAGTTGGGGCCTGAACCCCGGGGAGCTGTTTTTT	CASSISGDSWGLNPGELFF
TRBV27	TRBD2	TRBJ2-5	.	TGTGCCAGCAGTTTAGCGGGAGGGTTAGGGTCAGAGACCCAGTACTTC	CASSLAGGLGSETQYF
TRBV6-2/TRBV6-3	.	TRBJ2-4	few	TGTGCCAGCAACCCCCGGGAGTTCGGAAACATTCAGTACTTC	CASNPREFGNIQYF
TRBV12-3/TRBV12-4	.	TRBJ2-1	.	TGTGCCACCGCGGCGTCAGCTAGCAATGAGCAGTTCTTC	CATAASASNEQFF
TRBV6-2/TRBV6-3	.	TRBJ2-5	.	TGTGCCAGCAGTTACCCTCGGACAGTGCCTGAGACCCAGTACTTC	CASSYPRTVPETQYF
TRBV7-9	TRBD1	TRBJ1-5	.	TGTGCCAGCAGCTTGGGGACAGGGAGCAATCAGCCCCAGCATTTT	CASSLGTGSNQPQHF
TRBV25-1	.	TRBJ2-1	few	TGTGCCAGCGGGAGAGACCGTAACAATGAGCAGTTCTTC	CASGRDRNNEQFF
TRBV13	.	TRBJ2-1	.	TGTGCCAGCAGCTTAGGACCGCGGGAATCCAATGAGCAGTTCTTC	CASSLGPRESNEQFF
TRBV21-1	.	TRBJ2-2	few	TGTGCCCCGAACGGGGGGCGCAACACCGGGGAGCTGTTTTTT	CAPNGGRNTGELFF